This TCR beta chain derives from a study of cytomegalovirus exposure and HLA in healthy donors. Study-level points and caveats: Overall, 164 TCR beta chains were annotated as cytomegalovirus-associated.

CDR1 is ENHRY, CDR2 SYGVKD, per germline. The CDR3 sequence is 14 residues long. Trimming stripped 6 bases from V and 1 base from J, with 12 bases between. PCR involved 60 Vbeta and 13 Jbeta primers. Method: immunoSEQ multiplex PCR; TCRdb's copy keeps in-frame clones and lacks some. Of some 130,000 clones listed, 80% are singletons. Of note for this clone: Its antigen is as yet unknown.

The TCR sequence derives from a woman aged 35 to 49 in good health and CMV-seronegative. The genes are TRBV10-3 and TRBJ1-1, with a weak D call TRBD1 (5 bases). The specimen sequenced was PBMCs. For the CDR3, the DNA is TGTGCCATCAGCACGACCGGGGGGAACACTGAAGCTTTCTTT. Translated, it gives CAISTTGGNTEAFF.